Listed below are T cell receptor beta chains from one sample, sequenced in a study of T cell repertoires in cytomegalovirus infection. TCRdb reprocessed the reads with MiXCR, giving one entry per CDR3 protein. The sample yields about 260,000 distinct CDR3 sequences, approximately 9.2% seen once. The sequencing sample was made of PBMCs. These receptors all stem from a human donor in good health (CMV status not recorded). Some clones in this sample may be carry-over from other donors' samples. The CDR3 runs from the conserved cysteine through the conserved F or W. Fields, in order: D gene, clone size, J gene, V gene, CDR3 protein, CDR3 DNA. A D gene is named only where the DNA matches it firmly. Only part of the rows carry a size: once, few, many, or a class if the clone is expanded.

D gene: NA
clone size: many
J gene: TRBJ2-7
V gene: TRBV7-2
CDR3 protein: CASSQTAYEQYF
CDR3 DNA: TGTGCCAGCAGCCAGACTGCCTACGAGCAGTACTTC

D gene: TRBD1
clone size: many
J gene: TRBJ2-2
V gene: TRBV6-2/TRBV6-3
CDR3 protein: CASRGTVNTGELFF
CDR3 DNA: TGTGCCAGCAGGGGGACAGTGAACACCGGGGAGCTGTTTTTT

D gene: NA
clone size: NA
J gene: TRBJ2-2
V gene: TRBV7-2
CDR3 protein: CASGPPWSGELFF
CDR3 DNA: TGTGCCAGCGGGCCCCCGTGGTCCGGGGAGCTGTTTTTT

D gene: NA
clone size: many
J gene: TRBJ1-2
V gene: TRBV28
CDR3 protein: CASTSGRSYGYTF
CDR3 DNA: TGTGCCAGCACCTCGGGCAGGTCATATGGCTACACCTTC

D gene: NA
clone size: many
J gene: TRBJ1-3
V gene: TRBV7-2
CDR3 protein: CASSLDPGSSGNTIYF
CDR3 DNA: TGTGCCAGCAGCTTAGATCCCGGGTCCTCTGGAAACACCATATATTTT

D gene: NA
clone size: many
J gene: TRBJ2-7
V gene: TRBV7-2
CDR3 protein: CASSRQSTYEQYF
CDR3 DNA: TGTGCCAGCAGTCGACAGTCCACCTACGAGCAGTACTTC

D gene: TRBD2
clone size: many
J gene: TRBJ2-3
V gene: TRBV7-2
CDR3 protein: CASSPGLAEDTQYF
CDR3 DNA: TGTGCCAGCAGCCCTGGACTAGCGGAGGATACGCAGTATTTT

D gene: TRBD1
clone size: NA
J gene: TRBJ1-5
V gene: TRBV28
CDR3 protein: CASRTGGSNQPQHF
CDR3 DNA: TGTGCCAGTAGAACAGGGGGAAGCAATCAGCCCCAGCATTTT

D gene: NA
clone size: NA
J gene: TRBJ2-3
V gene: TRBV2
CDR3 protein: CASSVESRTDTQYF
CDR3 DNA: TGTGCCAGCAGTGTGGAGTCACGCACAGATACGCAGTATTTT

D gene: NA
clone size: NA
J gene: TRBJ2-7
V gene: TRBV20-1
CDR3 protein: CSARDPDRNYEQYF
CDR3 DNA: TGCAGTGCTAGAGATCCGGACAGAAACTACGAGCAGTACTTC

D gene: NA
clone size: many
J gene: TRBJ1-5
V gene: TRBV7-9
CDR3 protein: CASSLVGQRGNQPQHF
CDR3 DNA: TGTGCCAGCAGCTTAGTAGGTCAGAGAGGAAATCAGCCCCAGCATTTT

D gene: TRBD2
clone size: many
J gene: TRBJ2-3
V gene: TRBV7-8
CDR3 protein: CASSWGSGLITDTQYF
CDR3 DNA: TGTGCCAGCAGCTGGGGTTCGGGACTAATCACAGATACGCAGTATTTT

D gene: NA
clone size: many
J gene: TRBJ2-5
V gene: TRBV7-8
CDR3 protein: CASSLRDITQETQYF
CDR3 DNA: TGTGCCAGCAGCTTGAGGGACATAACACAAGAGACCCAGTACTTC